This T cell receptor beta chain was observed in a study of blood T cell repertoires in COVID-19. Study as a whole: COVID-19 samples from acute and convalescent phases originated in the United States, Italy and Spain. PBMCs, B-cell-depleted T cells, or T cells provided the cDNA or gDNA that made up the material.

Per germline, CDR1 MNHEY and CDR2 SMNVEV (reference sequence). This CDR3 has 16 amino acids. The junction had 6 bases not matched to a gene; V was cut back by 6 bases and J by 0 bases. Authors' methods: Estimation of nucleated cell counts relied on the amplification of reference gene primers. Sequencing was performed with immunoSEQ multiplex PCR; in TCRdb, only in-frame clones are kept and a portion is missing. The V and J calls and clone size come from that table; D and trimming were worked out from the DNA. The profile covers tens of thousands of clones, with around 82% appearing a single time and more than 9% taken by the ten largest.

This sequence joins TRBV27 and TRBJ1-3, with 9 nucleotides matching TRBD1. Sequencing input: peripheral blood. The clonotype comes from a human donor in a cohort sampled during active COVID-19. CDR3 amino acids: CASRSGTGHSGNTIYF. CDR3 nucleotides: TGTGCCAGCAGGTCCGGGACAGGGCACTCTGGAAACACCATATATTTT.